Following are 20 T cell receptor beta chains from one sample sequenced in a study of early T cells in non-severe SARS-CoV-2 infection. TCRdb redid the calling of the 5' RACE reads with MiXCR, one entry per CDR3 protein. The sample has 80,000 to 95,000 distinct CDR3 sequences, 11% to 15% seen once. Input material: whole blood. Source of these receptors: an adult who was a healthcare worker with PCR-confirmed SARS-CoV-2 infection or an uninfected control (not recorded which).

This clonotype occurred many times. The chain recombines TRBV28 with TRBJ1-2; 8 nucleotides match TRBD1. With V trimmed by 8 bases and J by 3 bases, 5 bases remained unmatched. In germline, CDR1 is MDHEN, CDR2 SYDVKM. There are 13 residues in the CDR3. The CDR3 region has the DNA TGTGCCAGCCGATCAGGGGGCGACTATGGCTACACCTTC. It translates to CASRSGGDYGYTF.

The V call is TRBV10-3, the J call TRBJ1-5; D may be TRBD1 (6 bases). Trimming removed 9 bases at V and 5 bases at J, with 14 bases between. The CDR3 sequence is 13 residues long. The germline V gene encodes CDR1 ENHRY and CDR2 SYGVKD. The CDR3 region has the DNA TGTGCCATTACAGGGTATTTGGATCAGCCCCAGCATTTT. This sequence encodes CAITGYLDQPQHF.

This clonotype was seen a handful of times. The V call is TRBV9, the J call TRBJ2-3; D uncertain. CDR3 length equals 15 residues. The germline gives CDR1 SGDLS, CDR2 YYNGEE. Trimming took 0 bases from V and 0 from J, leaving 8 bases between them. In DNA, the CDR3 is TGTGCCAGCAGCGTAGTTTTGGGCAGCACAGATACGCAGTATTTT. This sequence encodes CASSVVLGSTDTQYF.

V gene TRBV7-9 combines with J gene TRBJ1-3; no clear D. V gave up 2 bases and J gave up 0 bases, with 14 bases separating them. There are 17 residues in the CDR3. Germline V CDR1 and CDR2: SEHNR, FQNEAQ (reference sequence). The CDR3 sequence: CASSLMGDTASGNTIYF. The CDR3 coding sequence is TGTGCCAGCAGCTTAATGGGAGACACCGCCTCTGGAAACACCATATATTTT.

About this clonotype itself: Since a much larger clone is just one base distant, this may be a read error. The V gene is TRBV29-1, the J gene TRBJ2-3; D possibly corresponds to TRBD1 (5 bases). V gave up 3 bases and J gave up 6 bases, with 13 bases separating them. The CDR3 contains 13 residues. In germline, CDR1 is SQVTM, CDR2 ANQGSEA. The CDR3 DNA is TGCAGCGTTGACGATTCATGGGGCGATACGCAGTATTTT. This encodes CSVDDSWGDTQYF.

The chain links TRBV18 to TRBJ2-7; TRBD1 aligns across 11 bases. Per the germline V gene, CDR1 is KGHSH and CDR2 is LQKENI. V gave up 3 bases and J gave up 4 bases; unmatched junction bases: 5. The CDR3 has 15 residues. This CDR3 reads CASSPGQGALYEQYF. The CDR3 DNA is TGTGCCAGCTCACCCGGACAGGGGGCTTTATACGAGCAGTACTTC.

This clonotype is categorized as medium-sized. The rearrangement joins TRBV29-1 to TRBJ2-5; no clear D gene. Looked up from germline, CDR1 is SQVTM and CDR2 is ANQGSEA. Deletions cut 4 bases from V and 7 bases from J, with 16 bases between. The CDR3 runs 13 residues. The CDR3 region is CSVVSTNPWTQYF. As DNA, the CDR3 is TGCAGCGTTGTGTCTACAAATCCATGGACCCAGTACTTC.

V usage is TRBV5-1 and J usage is TRBJ1-4; possible D gene TRBD1, 5 bases. CDR3 length: 14 amino acids. Germline lookup yields CDR1 SGHRS and CDR2 YFSETQ. V was pared by 0 bases and J by 3 bases, with 6 bases between. CDR3 nucleotides: TGCGCCAGCAGCTTGGAGGGACCTAATGAAAAACTGTTTTTT. Protein product: CASSLEGPNEKLFF.

This clonotype was recorded a few times. The chain uses TRBV4-3 and TRBJ2-2; D not resolved. Germline-derived CDR1 and CDR2 are LGHNA and YSLEER. V was cut by 0 bases and J by 13 bases, with 15 bases left in between. CDR3 size: 14 residues. This chain's CDR3 is CASSQDVGFGGLFF. For the CDR3, the DNA is TGCGCCAGCAGCCAAGATGTGGGTTTCGGTGGGCTGTTTTTT.

The chain recombines TRBV28 with TRBJ1-2; maybe TRBD1 (5 bases). The germline CDR1 and CDR2 sequences are MDHEN and SYDVKM. The CDR3 consists of 13 residues. The ends were cut back, 4 bases at V and 8 bases at J, with 14 bases in the middle. CDR3 coding DNA: TGTGCCAGCAGTTCTAGGGACTCAGGGGGCTACACCTTC. Translating it yields CASSSRDSGGYTF.

This clonotype was seen more than once but under ten times. The chain has TRBV7-9 and TRBJ1-2, with a tentative D call TRBD1 (5 bases). V gave up 5 bases and J gave up 4 bases, with 14 bases separating them. Germline V gene data show CDR1 as SEHNR and CDR2 as FQNEAQ (reference sequence). CDR3 length equals 14 residues. CDR3 sequence (DNA): TGTGCCAGCAGCACAGGCCCAGGGAGCTATGGCTACACCTTC. Translation: CASSTGPGSYGYTF.

This clonotype was found many times. The chain couples TRBV7-3 to TRBJ2-2, with a tentative D call TRBD2 (5 bases). Trimming left V 1 base short and J 5 bases short, with 8 bases between. This CDR3 comprises 14 residues. Germline-derived CDR1 and CDR2 are SGHTA and FQGTGA. CDR3 nucleotide sequence: TGTGCCAGCAGCTTAAACGGGAATACCGGGGAGCTGTTTTTT. This translates into CASSLNGNTGELFF.

This clonotype was seen repeatedly, ten times or more. The gene calls are TRBV7-2 and TRBJ2-3; D is possibly TRBD1 (6 bases). V shed 5 bases and J shed 0 bases, with 12 bases lying between them. The length of the CDR3 is 15 residues. The germline V gene encodes CDR1 SGHTA and CDR2 FQGNSA. CDR3: CASSPGQTSTDTQYF. In DNA, the CDR3 is TGTGCCAGCAGCCCTGGACAGACTAGCACAGATACGCAGTATTTT.

This clonotype has only a few counts. V gene TRBV4-3 combines with J gene TRBJ1-1; 10 bases are shared with TRBD1. Germline loops: CDR1 LGHNA, CDR2 YSLEER. The trim removed 0 bases at V and 10 bases at J, leaving 14 bases unmatched. CDR3 length: 17 amino acids. DNA for the CDR3: TGCGCCAGCAGCCAAGATCTCAGGGGGACAGGGGAAGATCGAGCTTTCTTT. It yields the protein CASSQDLRGTGEDRAFF.

This clonotype was recorded many times. The CDR3 protein is CASTGTVVTDTQYF. Written as DNA, the CDR3 is TGTGCCAGCACGGGGACGGTCGTCACAGATACGCAGTATTTT. V usage is TRBV28 and J usage is TRBJ2-3; D possibly matches TRBD1 or TRBD2 (5 bases each). The germline V gene encodes CDR1 MDHEN and CDR2 SYDVKM. Trimming stripped 7 bases from V and 2 bases from J, with 13 bases between. This CDR3 comprises 14 residues.

This clonotype was seen only a few times. The chain carries TRBV29-1 and TRBJ1-5; no definite D call. Germline V gene data show CDR1 as SQVTM and CDR2 as ANQGSEA. The CDR3 runs to 12 residues. Trimming took off 4 bases at V and 6 bases at J, with 10 bases between the two ends. CDR3 sequence: CSVVEGSQPQHF. The CDR3, as DNA: TGCAGCGTTGTGGAGGGTAGTCAGCCCCAGCATTTT. Full variable domain (outside the CDR3, taken from reference TRBV29-1 and TRBJ1-5): SAVISQKPSRDICQRGTSLTIQCQVDSQVTMMFWYRQQPGQSLTLIATANQGSEATYESGFVIDKFPISRPNLTFSTLTVSNMSPEDSSIYLCSVVEGSQPQHFGDGTRLSIL.

This clonotype has a count of ten or more. The chain employs TRBV14 and TRBJ1-2; 8 bases match TRBD1. The CDR3 totals 13 residues. From germline, CDR1 is SGHDN and CDR2 FVKESK. Trimming cost V 4 bases and J 2 bases; bases outside gene matches: 0. CDR3 residues: CASSRTGNYGYTF. The CDR3 DNA is TGTGCCAGCAGCCGGACAGGGAACTATGGCTACACCTTC.

This clonotype was seen only a few times. The CDR3, as DNA: TGCAGTGCCAGTATTAGGGGAGGGACAGATACGCAGTATTTT. Translating it yields CSASIRGGTDTQYF. V usage is TRBV20-1 and J usage is TRBJ2-3; 7 nucleotides agree with TRBD2. Germline CDR1 DFQATT, CDR2 SNEGSKA (reference sequence). This CDR3 region has 14 residues. V lost 6 bases to trimming and J lost 3 bases; unmatched junction nucleotides: 9.

This clonotype has a handful of counts. This chain connects TRBV3-1 to TRBJ2-7; D not resolved. The ends were cut back, 0 bases at V and 5 bases at J, with 14 bases in the middle. The germline CDR1 and CDR2 sequences are LGHDT and YNNKEL (reference sequence). This CDR3 region has 15 residues. Written as DNA, the CDR3 is TGTGCCAGCAGCCAAGATTCGGCCTACGCCCACGAGCAGTACTTC. It yields the protein CASSQDSAYAHEQYF.

J is TRBJ1-2 and V is TRBV25-1; TRBD1 matches at 9 bases. The CDR3 spans 15 residues. Germline trimming cut 8 bases from V and 2 bases from J; bases unmatched to any gene: 9. Looked up from germline, CDR1 is MGHDK and CDR2 is SYGVNS. The CDR3 loop is CASQGTGRENYGYTF. The CDR3 DNA follows: TGTGCCAGCCAAGGGACAGGGCGAGAGAACTATGGCTACACCTTC.